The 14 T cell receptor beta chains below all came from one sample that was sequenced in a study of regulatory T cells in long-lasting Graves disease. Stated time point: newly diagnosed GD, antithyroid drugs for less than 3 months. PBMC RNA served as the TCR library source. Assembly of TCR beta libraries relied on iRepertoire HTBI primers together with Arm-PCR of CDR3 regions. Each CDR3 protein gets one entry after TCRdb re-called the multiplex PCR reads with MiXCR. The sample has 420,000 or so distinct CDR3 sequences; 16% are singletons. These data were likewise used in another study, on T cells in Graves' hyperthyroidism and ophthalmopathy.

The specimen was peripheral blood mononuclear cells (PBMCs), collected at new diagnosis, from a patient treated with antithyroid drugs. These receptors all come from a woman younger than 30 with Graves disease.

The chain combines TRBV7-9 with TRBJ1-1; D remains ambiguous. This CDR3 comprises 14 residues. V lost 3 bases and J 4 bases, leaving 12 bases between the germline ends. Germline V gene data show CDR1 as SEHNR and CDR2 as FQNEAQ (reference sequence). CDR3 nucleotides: TGTGCCAGCAGCTTCCTAACCGTGGGCACTGAAGCTTTCTTT. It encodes CASSFLTVGTEAFF.

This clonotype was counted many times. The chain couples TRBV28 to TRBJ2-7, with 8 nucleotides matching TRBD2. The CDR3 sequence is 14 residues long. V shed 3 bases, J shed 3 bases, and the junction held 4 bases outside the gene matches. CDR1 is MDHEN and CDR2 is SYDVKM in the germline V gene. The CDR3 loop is CASSFFAGGYEQYF. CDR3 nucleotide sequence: TGTGCCAGCAGTTTCTTTGCGGGGGGCTACGAGCAGTACTTC.

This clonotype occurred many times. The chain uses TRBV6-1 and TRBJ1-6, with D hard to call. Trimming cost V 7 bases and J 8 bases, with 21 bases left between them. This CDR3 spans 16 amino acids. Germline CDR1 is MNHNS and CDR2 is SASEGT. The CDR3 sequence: CASIGGMRVEDSPLHF. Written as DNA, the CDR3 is TGTGCCAGCATAGGAGGGATGAGGGTTGAGGATTCACCCCTCCACTTT.

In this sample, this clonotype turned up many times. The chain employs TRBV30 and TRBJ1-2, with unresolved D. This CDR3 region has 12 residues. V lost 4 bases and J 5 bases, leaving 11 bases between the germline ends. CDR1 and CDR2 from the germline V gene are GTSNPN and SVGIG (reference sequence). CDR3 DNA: TGTGCCTGGACCACTGGAGGGTATGGCTACACCTTC. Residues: CAWTTGGYGYTF.

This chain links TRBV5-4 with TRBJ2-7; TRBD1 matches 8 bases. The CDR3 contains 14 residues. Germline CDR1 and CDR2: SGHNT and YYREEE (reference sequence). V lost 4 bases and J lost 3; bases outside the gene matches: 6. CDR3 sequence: CASSHGQGRYEQYF. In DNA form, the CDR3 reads TGTGCCAGCAGCCATGGACAGGGTCGCTACGAGCAGTACTTC.

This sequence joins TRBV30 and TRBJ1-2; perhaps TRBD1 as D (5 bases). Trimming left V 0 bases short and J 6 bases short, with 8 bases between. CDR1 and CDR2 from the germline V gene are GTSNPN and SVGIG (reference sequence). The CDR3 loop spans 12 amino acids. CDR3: CAWSVQGHGYTF. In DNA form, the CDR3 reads TGTGCCTGGAGTGTGCAGGGCCATGGCTACACCTTC.

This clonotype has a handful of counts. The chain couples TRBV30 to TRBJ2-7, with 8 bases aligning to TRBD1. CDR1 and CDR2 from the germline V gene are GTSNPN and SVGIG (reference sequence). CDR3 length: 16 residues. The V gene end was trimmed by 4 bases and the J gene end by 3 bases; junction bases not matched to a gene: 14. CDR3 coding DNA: TGTGCCTGGAAGGTTAAACAGGGGGTAGGTAGCTACGAGCAGTACTTC. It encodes CAWKVKQGVGSYEQYF.

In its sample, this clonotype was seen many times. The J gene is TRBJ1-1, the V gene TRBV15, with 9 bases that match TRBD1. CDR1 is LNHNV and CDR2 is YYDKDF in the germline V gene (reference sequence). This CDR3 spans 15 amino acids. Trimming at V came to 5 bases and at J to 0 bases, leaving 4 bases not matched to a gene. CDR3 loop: CATSYRGRMNTEAFF. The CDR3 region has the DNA TGTGCCACCAGCTACAGGGGGCGCATGAACACTGAAGCTTTCTTT.

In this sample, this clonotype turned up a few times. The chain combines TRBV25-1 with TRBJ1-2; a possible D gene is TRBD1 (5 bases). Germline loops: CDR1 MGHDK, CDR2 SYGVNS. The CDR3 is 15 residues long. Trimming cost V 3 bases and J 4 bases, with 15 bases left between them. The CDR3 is CASSDNRRSSYGYTF. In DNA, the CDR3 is TGTGCCAGCAGTGACAACAGGAGGTCCTCCTATGGCTACACCTTC.

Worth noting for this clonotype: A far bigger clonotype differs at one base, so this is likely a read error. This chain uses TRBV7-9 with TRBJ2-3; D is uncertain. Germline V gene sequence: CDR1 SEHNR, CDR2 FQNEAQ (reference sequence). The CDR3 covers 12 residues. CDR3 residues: CAGSSRVDTQYF. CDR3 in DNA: TGTGCCGGCAGCTCAAGGGTGGATACGCAGTATTTT.

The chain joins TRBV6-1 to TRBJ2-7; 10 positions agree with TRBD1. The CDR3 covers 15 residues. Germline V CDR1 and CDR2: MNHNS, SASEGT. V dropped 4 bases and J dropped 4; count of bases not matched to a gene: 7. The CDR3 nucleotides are TGTGCCAGCAGTGTTTCCGGGACAGGGGTGTACGAGCAGTACTTC. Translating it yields CASSVSGTGVYEQYF.

The chain's CDR3 is CSANQDRGRTEAFF. CDR3 DNA: TGCAGTGCAAACCAAGACAGGGGTAGGACTGAAGCTTTCTTT. This sequence joins TRBV20-1 and TRBJ1-1, with 8 positions matching TRBD1. V shed 6 bases and J 5 bases; nucleotides not matched to a gene: 11. The length of the CDR3 is 14 residues. Germline V gives CDR1 DFQATT, CDR2 SNEGSKA (reference sequence).

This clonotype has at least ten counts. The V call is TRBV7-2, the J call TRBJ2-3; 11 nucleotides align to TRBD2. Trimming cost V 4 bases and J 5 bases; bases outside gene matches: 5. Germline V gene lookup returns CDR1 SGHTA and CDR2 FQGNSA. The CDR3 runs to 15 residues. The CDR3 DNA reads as TGTGCCAGCAGCTCCCGACTAGCGGGAAAAGATACGCAGTATTTT. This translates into CASSSRLAGKDTQYF.

The CDR3 sequence is CSARDWGSGSSYEQYF. In nucleotides, the CDR3 is TGCAGTGCTAGAGATTGGGGTAGCGGGAGCTCCTACGAGCAGTACTTC. V and J are TRBV20-1 and TRBJ2-7, with 9 positions matching TRBD2. Germline CDR1 and CDR2: DFQATT and SNEGSKA (reference sequence). The CDR3 length is 16 residues. V gave up 0 bases and J gave up 0 bases; unmatched junction bases: 6.